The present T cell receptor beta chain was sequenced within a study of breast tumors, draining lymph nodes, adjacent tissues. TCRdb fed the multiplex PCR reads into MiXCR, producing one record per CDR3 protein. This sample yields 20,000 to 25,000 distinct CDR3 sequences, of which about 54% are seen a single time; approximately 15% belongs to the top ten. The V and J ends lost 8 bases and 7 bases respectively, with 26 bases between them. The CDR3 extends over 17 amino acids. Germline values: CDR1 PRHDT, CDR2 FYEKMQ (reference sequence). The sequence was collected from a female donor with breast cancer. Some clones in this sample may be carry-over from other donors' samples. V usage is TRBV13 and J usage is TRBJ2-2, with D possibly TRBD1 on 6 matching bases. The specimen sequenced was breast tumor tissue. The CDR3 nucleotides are TGTGCCAGCTCCTATTCCAACTTTCAGGGGATAGGCGGGGAGCTGTTTTTT. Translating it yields CASSYSNFQGIGGELFF. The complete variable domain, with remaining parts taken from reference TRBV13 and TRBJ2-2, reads AAGVIQSPRHLIKEKRETATLKCYPIPRHDTVYWYQQGPGQDPQFLISFYEKMQSDKGSIPDRFSAQQFSDYHSELNMSSLELGDSALYFCASSYSNFQGIGGELFFGEGSRLTVL.